The 5 T cell receptor beta chains below were found in one sample sequenced in a study of blood T cell repertoires in COVID-19. TCRdb keeps only in-frame clones here, not all; method: immunoSEQ multiplex PCR. Among some 200,000 clones listed, approximately 90% were seen once. The sample consisted of PBMCs or T cells enriched from blood (not recorded which). The source of these receptors is a woman aged 25 to 45 who had recovered from COVID-19.

The chain recombines TRBV19 with TRBJ2-1; 16 bases match TRBD2. Germline V lookup: CDR1 LNHDA, CDR2 SQIVND (reference sequence). The V gene end was trimmed by 6 bases and the J gene end by 4 bases; junction bases not matched to a gene: 6. The CDR3 has 17 amino acids. CDR3 bases: TGTGCCAGTAGGGACAGGGGACTAGCGGGAGGGTACAATGAGCAGTTCTTC. Its translation is CASRDRGLAGGYNEQFF.

The J gene is TRBJ2-7, the V gene TRBV18; D is unresolved. V was pared by 0 bases and J by 0 bases, with 3 bases between. CDR3 length: 13 amino acids. Looked up from germline, CDR1 is KGHSH and CDR2 is LQKENI. In DNA, the CDR3 is TGTGCCAGCTCACCACCGAGCTCCTACGAGCAGTACTTC. It encodes CASSPPSSYEQYF.

The chain uses TRBV13 and TRBJ1-2; tentatively, D is TRBD1 (5 bases). V was shortened by 1 base and J by 1 base, with 16 bases between the two germline ends. The CDR3 consists of 17 residues. CDR1 is PRHDT and CDR2 is FYEKMQ in the germline V gene (reference sequence). Here the CDR3 reads CASSLVPSGGGNYGYTF. The CDR3 DNA reads as TGTGCCAGCAGCTTAGTGCCCTCGGGGGGAGGTAACTATGGCTACACCTTC.

This clone has a single count. This sequence joins TRBV19 and TRBJ1-5; 7 bases fit TRBD1. Germline CDR1 and CDR2: LNHDA and SQIVND (reference sequence). The CDR3 loop spans 15 amino acids. With V trimmed by 5 bases and J by 3 bases, 7 bases remained unmatched. For the CDR3, the DNA is TGTGCCAGTAGTGACCGGGACAGACTCAATCAGCCCCAGCATTTT. Its translation: CASSDRDRLNQPQHF. Full variable domain (outside the CDR3, taken from reference TRBV19 and TRBJ1-5): DGGITQSPKYLFRKEGQNVTLSCEQNLNHDAMYWYRQDPGQGLRLIYYSQIVNDFQKGDIAEGYSVSREKKESFPLTVTSAQKNPTAFYLCASSDRDRLNQPQHFGDGTRLSIL.

V usage is TRBV4-1 and J usage is TRBJ1-5; D unclear. CDR1 MGHRA and CDR2 YSYEKL come from the germline V gene. Trimming cost V 5 bases and J 7 bases, with 12 bases left between them. The length of the CDR3 is 13 residues. This CDR3 is CASSEGPRQPQHF. The CDR3, as DNA: TGCGCCAGCAGCGAAGGCCCCCGGCAGCCCCAGCATTTT.